These T cell receptor beta chains were read from a single sample in a study of T cells after yellow fever vaccination. TCRdb ran MiXCR on the 5' RACE reads and lists one entry per CDR3 protein. The profile covers about 300,000 distinct CDR3 sequences, with roughly 8.7% appearing a single time and over 3% taken by the ten largest. The specimen was CD4+ T cells sorted from PBMCs, collected 5 days after the yellow fever booster vaccination. Source of these receptors: a young man who received the YFV17D yellow fever vaccine. The CDR3 runs from the conserved cysteine through the conserved F or W. Each record gives: clone size, V gene, D gene, J gene, CDR3 protein, CDR3 DNA. A D gene is named only where the DNA matches it firmly. Rows may omit the clone size; those that give it use once, few, many or a size class.

size: NA; V: TRBV14; D: NA; J: TRBJ1-1; CDR3: CASSQEGGPEAFF; DNA: TGTGCCAGCAGCCAAGAGGGAGGGCCTGAAGCTTTCTTT
size: few; V: TRBV20-1; D: NA; J: TRBJ2-7; CDR3: CSASKSGYEQYF; DNA: TGCAGTGCTTCTAAGTCGGGCTACGAGCAGTACTTC
size: many; V: TRBV3-1; D: TRBD1; J: TRBJ1-1; CDR3: CASSQPGQGSLGAFF; DNA: TGTGCCAGCAGCCAACCGGGACAGGGGAGCCTCGGGGCTTTCTTT
size: NA; V: TRBV4-2; D: NA; J: TRBJ2-7; CDR3: CASSPLENSLGQLVGQYF; DNA: TGTGCCAGCAGCCCCCTCGAGAATAGCTTGGGGCAACTGGTGGGGCAGTACTTC
size: few; V: TRBV3-1; D: NA; J: TRBJ1-3; CDR3: CASSQLGTSGNTIYF; DNA: TGTGCCAGCAGCCAACTGGGAACCTCTGGAAACACCATATATTTT
size: few; V: TRBV5-1; D: TRBD1; J: TRBJ2-3; CDR3: CASSSTGTDTDTQYF; DNA: TGCGCCAGCAGCTCTACCGGGACAGACACAGATACGCAGTATTTT
size: few; V: TRBV20-1; D: NA; J: TRBJ2-5; CDR3: CSAYDPGLETQYF; DNA: TGCAGTGCATACGATCCGGGACTGGAGACCCAGTACTTC
size: many; V: TRBV28; D: NA; J: TRBJ2-5; CDR3: CASSMGVLETQYF; DNA: TGTGCCAGCAGCATGGGGGTGTTGGAGACCCAGTACTTC
size: NA; V: TRBV5-1; D: NA; J: TRBJ2-7; CDR3: CASSFLGDEQYF; DNA: TGCGCCAGCAGCTTCCTTGGAGATGAGCAGTACTTC
size: NA; V: TRBV20-1; D: NA; J: TRBJ1-1; CDR3: CSAIGPIEAFF; DNA: TGCAGTGCTATCGGCCCCATTGAAGCTTTCTTT
size: few; V: TRBV20-1; D: NA; J: TRBJ2-7; CDR3: CSAQSAYEQYF; DNA: TGCAGTGCTCAGTCAGCCTACGAGCAGTACTTC
size: NA; V: TRBV6-5; D: NA; J: TRBJ1-5; CDR3: CASRYRADQPQHF; DNA: TGTGCCAGCAGGTACCGGGCCGATCAGCCCCAGCATTTT
size: few; V: TRBV6-5; D: TRBD1; J: TRBJ2-7; CDR3: CASSGDGGQGAYEQYF; DNA: TGTGCCAGCAGTGGAGATGGGGGACAGGGAGCCTACGAGCAGTACTTC
size: NA; V: TRBV25-1; D: NA; J: TRBJ2-3; CDR3: CASSEYGRGHTDTQYF; DNA: TGTGCCAGCAGTGAATATGGGCGGGGGCACACAGATACGCAGTATTTT
size: NA; V: TRBV4-2; D: TRBD1; J: TRBJ2-2; CDR3: CASSPGTGIGELFF; DNA: TGTGCCAGCAGCCCCGGGACAGGGATCGGGGAGCTGTTTTTT